The 30 T cell receptor beta chains below were found in one sample sequenced in a study of early T cells in non-severe SARS-CoV-2 infection (dated by TCRdb to the early 2020s). The library was prepared using 5' RACE. Sequencer: NextSeq 500. Through fastp at Q25 and MiXCR, TCRdb rebuilt clones from the public reads, retaining in-frame beta chains. Rows are unified per CDR3 protein, each entry keeping the most common DNA and genes. The sample data list roughly 30,000 distinct CDR3 sequences, and approximately 6% of these were observed just once. The ten largest clones capture 5.5% to 7% of the sample. Sequencing was carried out using whole blood. Every receptor here comes from an adult who was a healthcare worker with PCR-confirmed SARS-CoV-2 infection or an uninfected control (not recorded which).

This chain uses TRBV20-1 with TRBJ2-7; 10 bases are a match to TRBD2. The CDR3 sequence is 13 residues long. J lost 4 bases, V lost 6 bases, and 6 bases had no gene match. Germline V gene lookup returns CDR1 DFQATT and CDR2 SNEGSKA (reference sequence). The CDR3 bases are TGCAGTGCCGCTAGCGGGAGTCGGTACGAGCAGTACTTC. It codes for CSAASGSRYEQYF.

This clonotype was counted at least ten times. The chain employs TRBV7-8 and TRBJ2-1, with 8 bases identical to TRBD2. Trimming removed 8 bases from V and 5 bases from J; junction bases left unmatched: 8. This CDR3 is 14 amino acids long. The germline gives CDR1 SGHVS, CDR2 FQNEAQ. The CDR3 nucleotides are TGTGCCAGCCAGAGCGGGGGTCGTAACAATGAGCAGTTCTTC. This sequence encodes CASQSGGRNNEQFF.

This clonotype has ten or more counts. The chain couples TRBV7-3 to TRBJ1-1; D possibly corresponds to TRBD1 (5 bases). Germline V gene data show CDR1 as SGHTA and CDR2 as FQGTGA. The ends were cut back, 1 base at V and 3 bases at J, with 6 bases in the middle. This CDR3 is 13 amino acids long. Here the CDR3 reads CASSLSRDTEAFF. In DNA form, the CDR3 reads TGTGCCAGCAGCTTAAGCAGGGACACTGAAGCTTTCTTT.

This clonotype occurred many times. CDR3: CASSQTPREQYF. CDR3 nucleotide sequence: TGTGCCAGCAGCCAAACTCCGAGGGAGCAGTACTTC. The chain couples TRBV3-1 to TRBJ2-7; D call uncertain. CDR3 size: 12 residues. From germline, CDR1 is LGHDT and CDR2 YNNKEL (reference sequence). The ends were cut back, 2 bases at V and 7 bases at J, with 9 bases in the middle.

The chain uses TRBV29-1 and TRBJ2-2; perhaps TRBD1 as D (5 bases). Trimming took off 2 bases at V and 5 bases at J, with 12 bases between the two ends. CDR3 length equals 14 residues. The germline V gene has CDR1 SQVTM and CDR2 ANQGSEA. The CDR3 protein is CSVEPPGKTGELFF. CDR3 nucleotides: TGCAGCGTTGAACCTCCAGGGAAGACCGGGGAGCTGTTTTTT.

The rearrangement joins TRBV7-9 to TRBJ2-7, with D possibly called TRBD1 or TRBD2 (5 bases each). The CDR3 is made up of 15 amino acids. V lost 7 bases and J 5 bases, leaving 21 bases between the germline ends. Germline V lookup: CDR1 SEHNR, CDR2 FQNEAQ (reference sequence). CDR3 amino acids: CASTLFGARSHEQYF. The CDR3 DNA sequence: TGTGCCAGCACCCTTTTCGGGGCGCGAAGCCACGAGCAGTACTTC.

This clonotype was counted once. A read error may explain this, as a much larger clone is one base away. The chain combines TRBV12-3 or TRBV12-4 with TRBJ2-5, with D uncertain. CDR3 length: 11 residues. In DNA form, the CDR3 reads TGTGCCAGCAGTTTCAGAGAGACCCGGTACTTC. This sequence encodes CASSFRETRYF.

This clonotype was counted a few times. The rearrangement links TRBV5-1 to TRBJ2-1; 11 bases map to TRBD2. CDR1 and CDR2 from the germline V gene are SGHRS and YFSETQ. The CDR3 is 17 amino acids. After removal of 0 bases from V and 6 bases from J, the junction contained 8 bases not matched to a gene. Here the CDR3 reads CASSLVPGLAGGNEQFF. CDR3 coding DNA: TGCGCCAGCAGCTTGGTGCCCGGGCTAGCGGGAGGCAATGAGCAGTTCTTC.

The chain uses TRBV15 and TRBJ2-2; 8 nucleotides line up with TRBD2. The CDR3 spans 16 residues. Germline values: CDR1 LNHNV, CDR2 YYDKDF (reference sequence). The ends lost 7 bases at V and 5 bases at J; junction bases unmatched: 12. As DNA, the CDR3 is TGTGCCACCAACGGGGAAGCGGGAGTGGGGACCGGGGAGCTGTTTTTT. It is translated as CATNGEAGVGTGELFF.

This clonotype was recorded a few times. The V call is TRBV7-3, the J call TRBJ2-2; 7 positions match TRBD1. The germline gives CDR1 SGHTA, CDR2 FQGTGA. The CDR3 spans 17 residues. V trimming: 5 bases; J trimming: 0 bases; junction bases outside the gene matches: 9. The CDR3 region has the DNA TGTGCCAGCAGCCCCTCTCGGGACAGAGCGAACACCGGGGAGCTGTTTTTT. The encoded protein is CASSPSRDRANTGELFF.

This clonotype was detected only a few times. For the CDR3, the DNA is TGTGCCAGCAGCTCTCAGGGTGGCCAAAAACTGTTTTTT. Protein product: CASSSQGGQKLFF. The rearrangement links TRBV7-9 to TRBJ1-4; D is possibly TRBD1 (5 bases). Looked up from germline, CDR1 is SEHNR and CDR2 is FQNEAQ (reference sequence). Trimming left V 4 bases short and J 9 bases short, with 12 bases between. The length of the CDR3 is 13 residues.

The CDR3 DNA reads TGTGCCAGCAGTAATCCACTAGGGGTGAAGTTCTTC. It is translated as CASSNPLGVKFF. The rearrangement joins TRBV28 to TRBJ2-1; D may be TRBD1 or TRBD2 (5 bases each). Germline CDR1 reads MDHEN; CDR2 reads SYDVKM. V lost 5 bases and J lost 14, with 16 bases in between. This CDR3 has 12 residues.

This clonotype was seen at least ten times. The chain carries TRBV24-1 and TRBJ2-1; 8 bases are a match to TRBD1. Germline V gene lookup returns CDR1 KGHDR and CDR2 SFDVKD. This CDR3 is built from 16 residues. J was trimmed by 0 bases and V by 3 bases; bases with no gene match: 3. The CDR3 loop reads CATSDRQGRSYNEQFF. As DNA, the CDR3 is TGTGCCACCAGTGATCGACAGGGGCGCTCCTACAATGAGCAGTTCTTC.

This clonotype was recorded many times. The chain recombines TRBV10-3 with TRBJ2-7; TRBD2 matches 8 bases. Looked up from germline, CDR1 is ENHRY and CDR2 is SYGVKD. V was clipped by 10 bases and J by 3 bases; unmatched bases: 11. This CDR3 spans 14 amino acids. The CDR3: CATYSPSGGYEQYF. CDR3 bases: TGTGCCACCTACTCACCCAGCGGGGGCTACGAGCAGTACTTC.

This clonotype was seen only a few times. V and J are TRBV5-1 and TRBJ2-3; D may be TRBD2 (6 bases). The V gene's germline CDR1 is SGHRS and CDR2 YFSETQ. There are 16 residues in the CDR3. Between the trimmed V and J ends, which lost 0 bases and 3 bases, there was a span of 14 bases. The CDR3 DNA reads as TGCGCCAGCAGCTTGGCGGGGCGGGAAGGAACAGATACGCAGTATTTT. It is translated as CASSLAGREGTDTQYF.

This clonotype was seen repeatedly, ten times or more. V gene TRBV20-1 combines with J gene TRBJ2-3, with TRBD2 matching 7 bases. The V gene end was trimmed by 5 bases and the J gene end by 6 bases; junction bases not matched to a gene: 11. Germline V gene data show CDR1 as DFQATT and CDR2 as SNEGSKA (reference sequence). CDR3 length: 14 residues. The CDR3 loop reads CSAGSAGSSDTQYF. The CDR3 nucleotides read TGCAGTGCTGGATCAGCGGGGTCAAGCGATACGCAGTATTTT.

CDR3 sequence (DNA): TGCAGTGTGGCAGTGAACACTGAAGCTTTCTTT. This codes for CSVAVNTEAFF. The V call is TRBV29-1, the J call TRBJ1-1; D is undetermined. Germline-derived CDR1 and CDR2 are SQVTM and ANQGSEA. The CDR3 loop spans 11 amino acids.

The table lists this clonotype with a few counts. J is TRBJ2-2 and V is TRBV5-4; D may be TRBD1 or TRBD2 (5 bases each). From germline, CDR1 is SGHNT and CDR2 YYREEE (reference sequence). The CDR3 sequence is 14 residues long. Between the trimmed V and J ends, which lost 0 bases and 4 bases, there was a span of 7 bases. CDR3 region: CASSLVGVTGELFF. The CDR3 bases are TGTGCCAGCAGCTTGGTGGGGGTCACCGGGGAGCTGTTTTTT.

The J gene is TRBJ2-1, the V gene TRBV29-1; D could derive from TRBD1 or TRBD2 (5 bases each). The CDR3 has 15 residues. V was shortened by 7 bases and J by 3 bases, with 19 bases between the two germline ends. Germline lookup yields CDR1 SQVTM and CDR2 ANQGSEA. CDR3 in amino acids: CSGLLWDGLYNEQFF. In DNA, the CDR3 is TGCAGCGGGTTGTTATGGGACGGACTCTACAATGAGCAGTTCTTC.

This clonotype was counted a few times. This chain joins TRBV7-9 and TRBJ2-1; D might be TRBD2 (6 bases). Germline-derived CDR1 and CDR2 are SEHNR and FQNEAQ (reference sequence). The CDR3 is 18 amino acids. V was shortened by 5 bases and J by 3 bases, with 23 bases between the two germline ends. The CDR3 protein is CASSLSVGRLASYNEQFF. CDR3 DNA: TGTGCCAGCAGCCTATCAGTGGGGAGGCTAGCGAGCTACAATGAGCAGTTCTTC.

In the case of this clonotype: A read error may be the cause here, since a much bigger clone is one base away. This chain joins TRBV29-1 and TRBJ2-3; 10 bases line up with TRBD2. Trimming cost V 7 bases and J 2 bases; bases outside gene matches: 9. The CDR3 covers 15 residues. Germline CDR1 SQVTM, CDR2 ANQGSEA. CDR3 in DNA: TGCAGCGAAGTGATACTAGCGGGAACCACAGATACGCAGTATTTT. This gives the protein CSEVILAGTTDTQYF.

This clonotype was seen a handful of times. The chain uses TRBV28 and TRBJ2-5, with D possibly TRBD2 on 6 matching bases. The CDR3 has 14 residues. Germline V gives CDR1 MDHEN, CDR2 SYDVKM. The V end lost 4 bases, the J end lost 0 bases, and 9 bases lay between the germline ends. CDR3: CASSSGTYQETQYF. CDR3 in DNA: TGTGCCAGCAGTTCCGGGACTTACCAAGAGACCCAGTACTTC. The variable domain in full, completed from reference TRBV28 and TRBJ2-5, reads DVKVTQSSRYLVKRTGEKVFLECVQDMDHENMFWYRQDPGLGLRLIYFSYDVKMKEKGDIPEGYSVSREKKERFSLILESASTNQTSMYLCASSSGTYQETQYFGPGTRLLVL.

By proportion, this clonotype is medium-sized. V gene TRBV7-2 combines with J gene TRBJ2-1; D might be TRBD2 (5 bases). The length of the CDR3 is 13 residues. The ends were cut back, 6 bases at V and 7 bases at J, with 13 bases in the middle. Germline-derived CDR1 and CDR2 are SGHTA and FQGNSA. CDR3 sequence reads: CASSKPTGNEQFF. DNA for the CDR3: TGTGCCAGCAGTAAACCGACGGGGAATGAGCAGTTCTTC.

At least ten counts were recorded for this clonotype. The genes are TRBV20-1 and TRBJ1-2, with 7 bases matching TRBD1. The CDR3 extends over 12 amino acids. Germline V lookup: CDR1 DFQATT, CDR2 SNEGSKA (reference sequence). The CDR3 loop reads CSETGIGYGYTF. CDR3 nucleotides: TGCAGCGAGACAGGGATCGGCTATGGCTACACCTTC.

This clonotype was detected many times. The V call is TRBV7-2, the J call TRBJ1-1; no reliable D call. V was shortened by 3 bases and J by 2 bases, with 7 bases between the two germline ends. CDR3 length: 13 residues. Germline V lookup: CDR1 SGHTA, CDR2 FQGNSA. The CDR3 DNA reads as TGTGCCAGCAGCTTCCAGAAAAACACTGAAGCTTTCTTT. Protein product: CASSFQKNTEAFF.

This clonotype turned up a few times. The chain carries TRBV12-3 or TRBV12-4 and TRBJ2-1; possibly TRBD2 for D (5 bases). Trimming took 6 bases from V and 3 from J, leaving 15 bases between them. The CDR3 totals 15 residues. The CDR3 coding sequence is TGTGCCAGCAGACCCAGACTAATGATCTACAATGAGCAGTTCTTC. Translation: CASRPRLMIYNEQFF.

The chain links TRBV5-6 to TRBJ2-5, with D possibly called TRBD1 or TRBD2 (5 bases each). Trimming removed 0 bases at V and 1 base at J, with 7 bases between. The CDR3 consists of 14 residues. The V gene's germline CDR1 is SGHDT and CDR2 YYEEEE. CDR3 bases: TGTGCCAGCAGCTTGGCGGGACCCCAAGAGACCCAGTACTTC. Its protein product is CASSLAGPQETQYF.

This clonotype has a count of ten or more. The CDR3 spells CASSLAGTSGSSYNEQFF. Here the CDR3 DNA reads TGCGCCAGCAGCTTGGCCGGAACTAGCGGCAGCTCCTACAATGAGCAGTTCTTC. The chain has TRBV5-1 and TRBJ2-1; TRBD2 matches 8 bases. The CDR3 contains 18 residues. Unmatched junction bases numbered 8, after V lost 0 bases and J lost 0 bases. Germline V gene sequence: CDR1 SGHRS, CDR2 YFSETQ.

This clonotype was observed at least ten times. The rearrangement uses TRBV6-1 and TRBJ1-1, with 7 bases that match TRBD1. The CDR3 covers 14 residues. The germline V gene encodes CDR1 MNHNS and CDR2 SASEGT. V shed 4 bases and J 0 bases; nucleotides not matched to a gene: 2. The CDR3 is CASSAGQLNTEAFF. The CDR3 region has the DNA TGTGCCAGCAGTGCGGGACAGTTGAACACTGAAGCTTTCTTT.

This clonotype has ten or more counts. The V and J genes are TRBV12-3 or TRBV12-4 and TRBJ2-7, with D unclear. Trimming took off 6 bases at V and 3 bases at J, with 15 bases between the two ends. The CDR3 is 14 amino acids. The CDR3 here is CASSLGPSVYEQYF. The CDR3 nucleotides are TGTGCCAGCAGCCTGGGCCCCTCTGTCTACGAGCAGTACTTC.